Following are 5 T cell receptor beta chains from one sample sequenced in a study of T cell changes during pregnancy in multiple sclerosis. Method: immunoSEQ multiplex PCR; TCRdb's copy keeps in-frame clones and lacks some. Of around 63,000 clones detected, around 92% appear once; the ten largest clones hold approximately 2%. Sequenced here: peripheral blood, sampled in the third trimester of pregnancy. Receptors originate from a female donor in good health, enrolled as a control in a pregnancy study.

This clone was picked up a small number of times. The chain carries TRBV20-1 and TRBJ1-2; no clear D. The germline CDR1 and CDR2 sequences are DFQATT and SNEGSKA (reference sequence). The CDR3 loop spans 11 amino acids. Trimming removed 6 bases from V and 8 bases from J, with 13 bases in between. CDR3 residues: CSAGRSGGYTF. CDR3 bases: TGCAGTGCCGGGAGGAGCGGGGGCTACACCTTC.

Of note for this clone: Its ends do not fully match the called genes, so a read error is possible. The CDR3 sequence: CASSLAGQGAF. Written as DNA, the CDR3 is TGTGCCAGCAGCTTGGCGGGACAGGGGGCCTTC. The chain is built from TRBV5-4 and TRBJ1-2; TRBD1 matches at 11 bases. This CDR3 has 11 residues. Per the germline V gene, CDR1 is SGHNT and CDR2 is YYREEE (reference sequence).

The sample holds a few counts of this clone. This rearrangement joins TRBV19 to TRBJ1-1, with a weak D call TRBD1 (6 bases). CDR3 length: 14 amino acids. Trimming pared 1 base from V and 1 base from J, leaving 7 bases between. Germline V gene sequence: CDR1 LNHDA, CDR2 SQIVND (reference sequence). The CDR3 spells CASSIGGQNTEAFF. CDR3 bases: TGTGCCAGTAGTATAGGGGGACAGAACACTGAAGCTTTCTTT.

This chain connects TRBV6-6 to TRBJ1-3, with TRBD1 identical over 7 bases. The CDR3 runs 15 residues. Trimming at V came to 4 bases and at J to 2 bases, leaving 5 bases not matched to a gene. Germline-derived CDR1 and CDR2 are MNHNY and SVGAGI (reference sequence). For the CDR3, the DNA is TGTGCCAGCAGTTCGCCGACAGGGCCTGGAAACACCATATATTTT. Its translation is CASSSPTGPGNTIYF.

The chain combines TRBV5-6 with TRBJ2-1; 8 nucleotides match TRBD1. Unmatched junction bases numbered 6, after V lost 0 bases and J lost 7 bases. The CDR3 has 15 residues. From germline, CDR1 is SGHDT and CDR2 YYEEEE. The CDR3 here is CASSLGQGITNEQFF. The CDR3 DNA is TGTGCCAGCAGCTTGGGACAGGGGATTACAAATGAGCAGTTCTTC. The full variable domain, with the rest looked up from reference TRBV5-6 and TRBJ2-1, is DAGVTQSPTHLIKTRGQQVTLRCSPKSGHDTVSWYQQALGQGPQFIFQYYEEEERQRGNFPDRFSGHQFPNYSSELNVNALLLGDSALYLCASSLGQGITNEQFFGPGTRLTVL.